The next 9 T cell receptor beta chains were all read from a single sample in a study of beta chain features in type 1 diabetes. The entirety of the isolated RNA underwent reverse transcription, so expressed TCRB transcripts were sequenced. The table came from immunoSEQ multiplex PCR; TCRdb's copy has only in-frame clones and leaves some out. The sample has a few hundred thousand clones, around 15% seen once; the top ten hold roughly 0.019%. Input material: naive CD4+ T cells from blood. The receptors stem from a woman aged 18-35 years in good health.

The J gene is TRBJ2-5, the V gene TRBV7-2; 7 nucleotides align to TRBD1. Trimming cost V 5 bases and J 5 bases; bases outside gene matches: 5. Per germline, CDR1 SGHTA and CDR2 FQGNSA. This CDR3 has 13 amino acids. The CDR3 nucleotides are TGTGCCAGCAGCCGAGACAGGGCGGAGACCCAGTACTTC. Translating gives CASSRDRAETQYF.

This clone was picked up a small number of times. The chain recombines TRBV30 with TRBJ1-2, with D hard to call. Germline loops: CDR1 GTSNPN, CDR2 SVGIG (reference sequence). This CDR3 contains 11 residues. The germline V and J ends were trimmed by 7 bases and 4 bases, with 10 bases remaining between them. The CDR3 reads CAFQVRYGYTF. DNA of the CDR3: TGTGCCTTCCAGGTCCGCTATGGCTACACCTTC.

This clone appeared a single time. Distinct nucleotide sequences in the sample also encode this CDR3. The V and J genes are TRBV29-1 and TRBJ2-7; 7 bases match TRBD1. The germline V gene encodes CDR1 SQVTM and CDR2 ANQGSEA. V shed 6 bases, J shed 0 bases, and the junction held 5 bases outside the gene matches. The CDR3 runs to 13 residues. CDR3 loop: CSVARQGSYEQYF. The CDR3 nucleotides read TGCAGCGTAGCTAGACAGGGCTCCTACGAGCAGTACTTC.

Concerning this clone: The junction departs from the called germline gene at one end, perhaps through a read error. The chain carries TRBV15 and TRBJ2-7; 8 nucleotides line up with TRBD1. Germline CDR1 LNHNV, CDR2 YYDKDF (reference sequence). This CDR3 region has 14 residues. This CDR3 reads CATTRQGSPGRQYF. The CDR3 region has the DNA TGTGCCACCACCAGACAGGGGAGTCCTGGGCGGCAGTACTTC. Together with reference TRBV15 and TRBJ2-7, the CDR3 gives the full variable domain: DAMVIQNPRYQVTQFGKPVTLSCSQTLNHNVMYWYQQKSSQAPKLLFHYYDKDFNNEADTPDNFQSRRPNTSFCFLDIRSPGLGDTAMYLCATTRQGSPGRQYFGPGTRLTVT.

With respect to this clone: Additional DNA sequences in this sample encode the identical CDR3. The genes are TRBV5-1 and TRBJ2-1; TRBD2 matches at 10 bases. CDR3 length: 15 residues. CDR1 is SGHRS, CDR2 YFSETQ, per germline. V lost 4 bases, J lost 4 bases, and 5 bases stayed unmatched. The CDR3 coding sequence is TGCGCCAGCAGCCTCGGACTAGCGGATTACAATGAGCAGTTCTTC. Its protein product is CASSLGLADYNEQFF.

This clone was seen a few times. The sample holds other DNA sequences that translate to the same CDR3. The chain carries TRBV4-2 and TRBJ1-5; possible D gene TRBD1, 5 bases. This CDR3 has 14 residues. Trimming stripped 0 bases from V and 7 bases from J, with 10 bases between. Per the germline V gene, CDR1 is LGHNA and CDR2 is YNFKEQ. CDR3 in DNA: TGTGCCAGCAGCCAAGATCGGGGGGGACAGCCCCAGCATTTT. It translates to CASSQDRGGQPQHF.

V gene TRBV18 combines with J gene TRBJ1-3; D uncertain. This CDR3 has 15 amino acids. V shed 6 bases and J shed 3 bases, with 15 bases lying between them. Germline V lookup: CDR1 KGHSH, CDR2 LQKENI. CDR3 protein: CASSPRGLNGNTIYF. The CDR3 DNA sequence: TGTGCCAGCTCCCCGCGAGGGTTGAATGGAAACACCATATATTTT. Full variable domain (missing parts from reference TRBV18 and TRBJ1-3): NAGVMQNPRHLVRRRGQEARLRCSPMKGHSHVYWYRQLPEEGLKFMVYLQKENIIDESGMPKERFSAEFPKEGPSILRIQQVVRGDSAAYFCASSPRGLNGNTIYFGEGSWLTVV.

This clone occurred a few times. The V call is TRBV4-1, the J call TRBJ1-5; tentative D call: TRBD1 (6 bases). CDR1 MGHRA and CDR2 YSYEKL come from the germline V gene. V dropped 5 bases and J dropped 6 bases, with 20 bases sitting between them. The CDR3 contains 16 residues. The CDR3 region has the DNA TGCGCCAGCAGCTCCAAAGGGGCAGGGGTCGGTCAGCCCCAGCATTTT. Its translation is CASSSKGAGVGQPQHF.

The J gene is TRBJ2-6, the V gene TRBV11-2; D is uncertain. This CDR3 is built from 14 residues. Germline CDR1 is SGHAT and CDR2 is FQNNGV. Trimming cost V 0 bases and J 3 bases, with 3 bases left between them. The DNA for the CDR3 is TGTGCCAGCAGCTTAGATCTTGGGGCCAACGTCCTGACTTTC. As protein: CASSLDLGANVLTF.